The 32 T cell receptor beta chains reported below all come from one sample, sequenced in a study of cytomegalovirus exposure and HLA in healthy donors. 60 Vbeta and 13 Jbeta primers were used in PCR. Here immunoSEQ multiplex PCR was the method, and the copy in TCRdb shows in-frame clones only, minus some. Of tens of thousands of clones in the sample, roughly 64% were seen once. Source material: PBMCs. Every receptor here comes from a man aged 50-59 years in good health and CMV-seropositive.

This chain links TRBV7-6 with TRBJ1-5; a weak D match, TRBD1 (6 bases). Germline V gene data show CDR1 as SGHVS and CDR2 as FNYEAQ. The CDR3 is made up of 14 amino acids. Trimming removed 6 bases at V and 2 bases at J, with 11 bases between. The CDR3 coding sequence is TGTGCCAGCAGTTCAGGACAGCGCAATCAGCCCCAGCATTTT. Encoded protein: CASSSGQRNQPQHF.

The V call is TRBV6-5, the J call TRBJ1-1; D possibly corresponds to TRBD1 (6 bases). CDR1 is MNHEY and CDR2 is SVGAGI in the germline V gene. The length of the CDR3 is 14 residues. V lost 4 bases and J lost 1, with 10 bases in between. Written as DNA, the CDR3 is TGTGCCAGCAGTTCCGGACAGTCGAACACTGAAGCTTTCTTT. It translates to CASSSGQSNTEAFF.

There are a few counts of this clone. The CDR3, as DNA: TGCGCCAGCAGCCAAGCATCTGGGACAGGGCCTGAAAAACTGTTTTTT. It encodes CASSQASGTGPEKLFF. The chain joins TRBV4-1 to TRBJ1-4; 9 nucleotides line up with TRBD1. Germline lookup yields CDR1 MGHRA and CDR2 YSYEKL. This CDR3 spans 16 amino acids. Losses at the gene ends were 1 base for V and 7 bases for J; bases not matched to a gene: 7.

The chain employs TRBV7-7 and TRBJ2-3, with 7 bases aligning to TRBD2. Trimming at V came to 3 bases and at J to 4 bases, leaving 4 bases not matched to a gene. This CDR3 spans 14 amino acids. Germline lookup yields CDR1 SSHAT and CDR2 FNYEAQ (reference sequence). The CDR3 region has the DNA TGTGCCAGCAGCTTTGGCGGGGGATCAGATACGCAGTATTTT. Translation: CASSFGGGSDTQYF.

The J gene is TRBJ1-1, the V gene TRBV5-1; possible D gene TRBD1, 5 bases. The CDR3 spans 13 residues. Deletions cut 2 bases from V and 5 bases from J, with 10 bases between. Germline V gives CDR1 SGHRS, CDR2 YFSETQ. CDR3 coding DNA: TGCGCCAGCAGCTTTGGGGGGGAGACTGAAGCTTTCTTT. Amino acids: CASSFGGETEAFF.

In this sample, this clone turned up a few times. V usage is TRBV5-1 and J usage is TRBJ2-4, with 8 nucleotides matching TRBD1. The trim removed 2 bases at V and 5 bases at J, leaving 12 bases unmatched. CDR1 and CDR2 (germline): SGHRS, YFSETQ. The CDR3 covers 17 residues. The DNA for the CDR3 is TGCGCCAGCAGCTTAAGGACAGGGCCCGGACCAGAAAACATTCAGTACTTC. It specifies CASSLRTGPGPENIQYF.

The chain uses TRBV6-6 and TRBJ1-1; the D is unclear. CDR1 is MNHNY, CDR2 SVGAGI, per germline (reference sequence). Trimming shortened V by 3 bases and J by 1 base, and 9 bases separated the two germline ends. This CDR3 contains 14 residues. CDR3 loop: CASSYFVQNTEAFF. CDR3 sequence (DNA): TGTGCCAGCAGTTATTTTGTCCAGAACACTGAAGCTTTCTTT.

The chain combines TRBV6-1 with TRBJ2-6; the D is unclear. The ends were cut back, 7 bases at V and 1 base at J, with 11 bases in the middle. The V gene's germline CDR1 is MNHNS and CDR2 SASEGT. The CDR3 is 15 amino acids. DNA of the CDR3: TGTGCCAGCAACGGTGACTGGTCTGGGGCCAACGTCCTGACTTTC. Translation: CASNGDWSGANVLTF.

The rearrangement uses TRBV14 and TRBJ2-5; D perhaps matches TRBD2 (6 bases). CDR1 is SGHDN and CDR2 is FVKESK in the germline V gene. V was cut by 4 bases and J by 6 bases, with 12 bases left in between. The CDR3 contains 13 residues. Here the CDR3 DNA reads TGTGCCAGCAGCCTTGGACTAAAACAGACCCAGTACTTC. Its protein is CASSLGLKQTQYF.

This clone has just one count. The V and J genes are TRBV6-5 and TRBJ1-2; no definite D call. Germline CDR1 is MNHEY and CDR2 is SVGAGI. The CDR3 is made up of 15 amino acids. V was pared by 2 bases and J by 0 bases, with 10 bases between. The CDR3 is CASSYVQPSNYGYTF. Written as DNA, the CDR3 is TGTGCCAGCAGTTACGTACAGCCTTCTAACTATGGCTACACCTTC.

The chain is built from TRBV7-2 and TRBJ2-1; weak D call: TRBD1 (5 bases). The V end was cut by 3 bases, the J end by 7 bases, with 13 bases between. The V gene's germline CDR1 is SGHTA and CDR2 FQGNSA. This CDR3 spans 14 amino acids. In DNA, the CDR3 is TGTGCCAGCAGCTTTCCCCAGGGCAGGAATGAGCAGTTCTTC. Amino acids: CASSFPQGRNEQFF.

This chain connects TRBV7-3 to TRBJ2-7, with 7 bases matching TRBD1. Germline CDR1 SGHTA, CDR2 FQGTGA. Trimming removed 5 bases from V and 4 bases from J; junction bases left unmatched: 11. This CDR3 has 15 amino acids. This CDR3 is CASSRRATGQYEQYF. DNA for the CDR3: TGTGCCAGCAGCCGACGAGCGACAGGGCAGTACGAGCAGTACTTC.

This clone turned up a few times. This chain uses TRBV7-2 with TRBJ1-1; 7 nucleotides match TRBD1. Trimming cost V 0 bases and J 4 bases; bases outside gene matches: 5. The CDR3 is 15 residues long. The germline V gene encodes CDR1 SGHTA and CDR2 FQGNSA. CDR3: CASSLAPNRGTEAFF. DNA for the CDR3: TGTGCCAGCAGCTTAGCCCCTAACAGGGGCACTGAAGCTTTCTTT.

This clone has a handful of counts. The chain links TRBV2 to TRBJ1-2, with 9 nucleotides matching TRBD1. CDR3 size: 15 residues. The germline CDR1 and CDR2 sequences are SNHLY and FYNNEI. The J segment lost 6 bases and the V segment lost 0 bases, leaving 5 bases of the junction unmatched. CDR3 residues: CASSEAQQGANGYTF. CDR3 sequence (DNA): TGTGCCAGCAGTGAAGCGCAACAGGGGGCGAATGGCTACACCTTC. The whole variable domain, remainder taken from reference TRBV2 and TRBJ1-2, is EPEVTQTPSHQVTQMGQEVILRCVPISNHLYFYWYRQILGQKVEFLVSFYNNEISEKSEIFDDQFSVERPDGSNFTLKIRSTKLEDSAMYFCASSEAQQGANGYTFGSGTRLTVV.

The J gene is TRBJ1-1, the V gene TRBV11-2; TRBD1 matches 12 bases. Per the germline V gene, CDR1 is SGHAT and CDR2 is FQNNGV. This CDR3 contains 17 residues. After removal of 5 bases from V and 5 bases from J, the junction contained 12 bases not matched to a gene. The CDR3 loop is CASSPGQGAQRWTEAFF. CDR3 in DNA: TGTGCCAGCAGCCCGGGACAGGGGGCGCAAAGATGGACTGAAGCTTTCTTT.

The genes are TRBV7-8 and TRBJ1-1, with 7 bases aligning to TRBD1. The V and J ends lost 1 base and 7 bases, in that order; junction bases with no gene match: 3. The CDR3 is 13 residues long. Germline V gene data show CDR1 as SGHVS and CDR2 as FQNEAQ. CDR3 loop: CASSLGQGGEAFF. DNA of the CDR3: TGTGCCAGCAGCTTAGGACAGGGCGGTGAAGCTTTCTTT.

J is TRBJ1-5 and V is TRBV6-1; D possibly corresponds to TRBD1 (5 bases). Germline-derived CDR1 and CDR2 are MNHNS and SASEGT. The CDR3 is 15 amino acids. Trimming removed 2 bases from V and 4 bases from J, with 12 bases in between. The CDR3 is CASSESGTANQPQHF. In DNA, the CDR3 is TGTGCCAGCAGTGAAAGCGGGACGGCTAATCAGCCCCAGCATTTT.

This rearrangement joins TRBV6-4 to TRBJ1-2; D is unresolved. V lost 0 bases, J lost 8 bases, and 10 bases lay in between. Germline values: CDR1 MRHNA, CDR2 SNTAGT. This CDR3 is 13 amino acids long. The CDR3, as DNA: TGTGCCAGCAGTGACTCGTCCGGGGAAGGCTACACCTTC. It yields the protein CASSDSSGEGYTF.

V is TRBV18 and J is TRBJ1-4, with D unclear. Between the trimmed V and J ends, which lost 6 bases and 2 bases, there was a span of 7 bases. This CDR3 is built from 13 residues. Looked up from germline, CDR1 is KGHSH and CDR2 is LQKENI. This CDR3 is CASSSGTNEKLFF. For the CDR3, the DNA is TGTGCCAGCTCCTCCGGGACTAATGAAAAACTGTTTTTT.

In this sample, this clone turned up a few times. The V call is TRBV13, the J call TRBJ1-4, with D possibly being TRBD1 (5 bases). The CDR3 consists of 14 residues. With 2 bases removed from V and 6 bases from J, the gap between germline ends came to 10 bases. The germline V gene has CDR1 PRHDT and CDR2 FYEKMQ (reference sequence). This chain's CDR3 is CASSLQGGDEKLFF. CDR3 nucleotides: TGTGCCAGCAGCTTACAGGGTGGGGATGAAAAACTGTTTTTT.

This chain links TRBV13 with TRBJ1-4; unclear D gene. V lost 2 bases and J lost 4, with 5 bases in between. The CDR3 extends over 13 amino acids. Germline V gene data show CDR1 as PRHDT and CDR2 as FYEKMQ (reference sequence). The CDR3 reads CASSLLRNEKLFF. The CDR3 DNA is TGTGCCAGCAGCTTATTGCGTAATGAAAAACTGTTTTTT. Variable domain in full (rest from reference TRBV13 and TRBJ1-4): AAGVIQSPRHLIKEKRETATLKCYPIPRHDTVYWYQQGPGQDPQFLISFYEKMQSDKGSIPDRFSAQQFSDYHSELNMSSLELGDSALYFCASSLLRNEKLFFGSGTQLSVL.

This clone was counted ten times or more. In nucleotides, the CDR3 is TGTGCCAGCAGTTACTCCGAGGCAGGGAGGAATGAAAAACTGTTTTTT. It codes for CASSYSEAGRNEKLFF. The chain employs TRBV6-5 and TRBJ1-4; TRBD1 might be the D (5 bases). Between the trimmed V and J ends, which lost 0 bases and 5 bases, there was a span of 13 bases. CDR3 length: 16 amino acids. Looked up from germline, CDR1 is MNHEY and CDR2 is SVGAGI.

V gene TRBV18 combines with J gene TRBJ1-1; a weak D match, TRBD1 (5 bases). This CDR3 is built from 15 residues. Trimming removed 2 bases from V and 0 bases from J, with 10 bases in between. Germline CDR1 and CDR2: KGHSH and LQKENI. CDR3 nucleotides: TGTGCCAGCTCACCAAATCCAGGGTTGAACACTGAAGCTTTCTTT. Protein product: CASSPNPGLNTEAFF.

J is TRBJ2-7 and V is TRBV30; tentatively, D is TRBD2 (7 bases). CDR3 length: 13 residues. V was cut by 2 bases and J by 3 bases, with 11 bases left in between. Germline V CDR1 and CDR2: GTSNPN, SVGIG (reference sequence). The CDR3 is CAWSKGGRYEQYF. The CDR3 DNA is TGTGCCTGGAGTAAGGGGGGGCGCTACGAGCAGTACTTC. Full variable domain (missing parts from reference TRBV30 and TRBJ2-7): SQTIHQWPATLVQPVGSPLSLECTVEGTSNPNLYWYRQAAGRGLQLLFYSVGIGQISSEVPQNLSASRPQDRQFILSSKKLLLSDSGFYLCAWSKGGRYEQYFGPGTRLTVT.

The V and J genes are TRBV28 and TRBJ1-5; 7 bases match TRBD1. V lost 7 bases to trimming and J lost 0 bases; unmatched junction nucleotides: 12. Germline V gives CDR1 MDHEN, CDR2 SYDVKM. The CDR3 runs 17 residues. The CDR3 reads CASTTSPGQHSNQPQHF. The CDR3 DNA sequence: TGTGCCAGCACCACTTCCCCGGGACAGCATAGCAATCAGCCCCAGCATTTT.

Only one count was recorded for this clone. V usage is TRBV5-4 and J usage is TRBJ1-2, with TRBD1 identical over 9 bases. Germline V gives CDR1 SGHNT, CDR2 YYREEE (reference sequence). J gave up 10 bases and V 7 bases, and 14 bases lay outside the gene matches. CDR3 size: 14 residues. The CDR3, as DNA: TGTGCCAGCCGATCCTGGACAGGGGAGGTTGCCTACACCTTC. The encoded protein is CASRSWTGEVAYTF.

The rearrangement joins TRBV6-7 to TRBJ1-6, with 7 bases lining up with TRBD1. TRBV6-7 is designated an ORF whose function remains uncertain. This CDR3 has 17 residues. V gave up 7 bases and J gave up 9 bases; unmatched junction bases: 18. The CDR3 spells CASIHPKGAPRGSPLHF. Written as DNA, the CDR3 is TGTGCCAGCATCCACCCTAAGGGGGCCCCTCGCGGTTCACCCCTCCACTTT.

The chain links TRBV6-1 to TRBJ2-5; 9 nucleotides agree with TRBD2. J lost 5 bases, V lost 3 bases, and 7 bases had no gene match. The CDR3 runs to 15 residues. CDR1 and CDR2 (germline): MNHNS, SASEGT. DNA of the CDR3: TGTGCCAGCAGTGAGCAGGGACTAGCTCTGGAGACCCAGTACTTC. It is translated as CASSEQGLALETQYF.

This rearrangement joins TRBV6-6 to TRBJ1-2; 7 bases fit TRBD1. Germline loops: CDR1 MNHNY, CDR2 SVGAGI (reference sequence). V was pared by 2 bases and J by 5 bases, with 2 bases of the junction left unmatched. The CDR3 spans 13 residues. The CDR3 region is CASSYPTGYGYTF. The CDR3 DNA reads TGTGCCAGCAGTTACCCGACAGGGTATGGCTACACCTTC.

The gene calls are TRBV11-1 and TRBJ1-4, with 7 bases matching TRBD1. The germline V gene encodes CDR1 SGHAT and CDR2 FQDESV (reference sequence). Losses at the gene ends were 3 bases for V and 3 bases for J; bases not matched to a gene: 1. The CDR3 runs 14 residues. The CDR3 DNA sequence: TGTGCCAGCAGCTTGGGGACAGCTAATGAAAAACTGTTTTTT. It is translated as CASSLGTANEKLFF.

This clone was found once. An end of the junction differs from the germline gene, which may be a read error. The CDR3 sequence is CASSHPGVNYGCTF. CDR3 nucleotide sequence: TGTGCCAGCAGTCATCCAGGGGTGAACTATGGCTGCACCTTC. The rearrangement uses TRBV11-1 and TRBJ1-2; D perhaps matches TRBD1 (6 bases). The CDR3 extends over 14 amino acids. The germline V gene encodes CDR1 SGHAT and CDR2 FQDESV (reference sequence).

The chain combines TRBV25-1 with TRBJ2-7; TRBD2 matches 7 bases. The J segment lost 1 base and the V segment lost 1 base, leaving 4 bases of the junction unmatched. Germline V gene sequence: CDR1 MGHDK, CDR2 SYGVNS. The CDR3 loop spans 15 amino acids. The CDR3 protein is CASSESGGSSYEQYF. The CDR3 DNA reads TGTGCCAGCAGTGAATCCGGGGGGTCTTCCTACGAGCAGTACTTC.